The T cell receptor beta chain under discussion was sequenced for a study of shared clonotypes between healthy human individuals. The CDR3 covers 16 residues. Trimming took off 5 bases at V and 7 bases at J, with 24 bases between the two ends. Germline assignment: CDR1 SGHTA and CDR2 FQGNSA. Sequencing was performed with immunoSEQ multiplex PCR; in TCRdb, only in-frame clones are kept and a portion is missing. The sample has about 2.4 million clones, over 85% seen once. This receptor was obtained from a man aged 18-30 years in good health. Some clones in this sample may be carry-over from other donors' samples. The rearrangement joins TRBV7-2 to TRBJ2-7; no reliable D call. Material: naive CD4+ T cells from PBMCs. Subset here: CD45RA+ positively selected. CDR3 protein: CASSPPVRPSKGEQYF. The CDR3 DNA is TGTGCCAGCAGCCCTCCAGTCAGGCCCTCCAAAGGTGAGCAGTACTTC.